One and the same sample provided the 20 T cell receptor beta chains below, sequenced in a study of T cells in Graves' hyperthyroidism and ophthalmopathy. RNA transcripts were the template for amplifying TCR beta CDR3 regions. Primed by the HTBI set, a first-round RT-PCR was run on the TCR CDR3. Using its own MiXCR run on the multiplex PCR reads, TCRdb lists one record per CDR3 protein. This repertoire shows more than 500,000 distinct CDR3 sequences, 46% found once; its top ten account for about two fifths. Sequencing was done on a sample of peripheral blood or thyroid tissue (not recorded which). The origin of the receptors is an adult woman with Graves' disease, either hyperthyroidism or ophthalmopathy (not recorded which).

In this sample, this clonotype turned up once. The genes are TRBV7-9 and TRBJ2-7; D perhaps matches TRBD1 (7 bases). The CDR3 has 13 amino acids. Deletions cut 6 bases from V and 6 bases from J, with 15 bases between. CDR1 and CDR2 (germline): SEHNR, FQNEAQ (reference sequence). The CDR3 coding sequence is TGTGCCAGCAGAGGAGGGACAGCGGGCGAGCAGTACTTC. This encodes CASRGGTAGEQYF.

The chain links TRBV20-1 to TRBJ2-2, with 11 bases identical to TRBD1. Germline assignment: CDR1 DFQATT and CDR2 SNEGSKA (reference sequence). With V trimmed by 6 bases and J by 6 bases, 12 bases remained unmatched. The CDR3 length is 16 residues. The CDR3 region is CSARGSDRGLAGELFF. The CDR3 DNA follows: TGCAGTGCACGAGGTTCGGACAGGGGGCTTGCCGGGGAGCTGTTTTTT.

This clonotype was detected a few times. The chain is built from TRBV29-1 and TRBJ2-5; 9 bases line up with TRBD2. The CDR3 is 13 residues long. Germline V gene lookup returns CDR1 SQVTM and CDR2 ANQGSEA. The ends lost 4 bases at V and 2 bases at J; junction bases unmatched: 2. The CDR3 DNA is TGCAGCGTTGGACTAGCGGTACAAGAGACCCAGTACTTC. It codes for CSVGLAVQETQYF.

V usage is TRBV6-1 and J usage is TRBJ1-2, with D maybe TRBD1 (6 bases). Per the germline V gene, CDR1 is MNHNS and CDR2 is SASEGT. Trimming pared 2 bases from V and 5 bases from J, leaving 12 bases between. The CDR3 runs 14 residues. The CDR3 reads CASSESGQGYGYTF. CDR3 DNA: TGTGCCAGCAGTGAATCGGGACAAGGGTATGGCTACACCTTC.

The chain employs TRBV6-1 and TRBJ1-2; 9 nucleotides align to TRBD1. The J segment lost 11 bases and the V segment lost 1 base, leaving 5 bases of the junction unmatched. The germline V gene has CDR1 MNHNS and CDR2 SASEGT. The CDR3 contains 13 residues. The CDR3 DNA is TGTGCCAGCAGTGAAGAACCGACAGGGGGATACACCTTC. Translation gives CASSEEPTGGYTF.

V and J are TRBV2 and TRBJ1-4; TRBD1 might be the D (5 bases). CDR1 and CDR2 from the germline V gene are SNHLY and FYNNEI. V shed 0 bases and J shed 7 bases, with 15 bases lying between them. The CDR3 runs to 16 residues. This CDR3 is CASSEAGASLSEKLFF. The CDR3 region has the DNA TGTGCCAGCAGTGAAGCAGGGGCAAGCCTCAGTGAAAAACTGTTTTTT.

The table lists this clonotype with many counts. This chain joins TRBV20-1 and TRBJ2-7, with D perhaps TRBD1 or TRBD2 (5 bases each). CDR3 length: 13 amino acids. The germline V gene has CDR1 DFQATT and CDR2 SNEGSKA (reference sequence). The V end lost 5 bases, the J end lost 2 bases, and 13 bases lay between the germline ends. The CDR3 nucleotides are TGCAGTGCTCCCATCGGGACCGCCTACGAGCAGTACTTC. It encodes CSAPIGTAYEQYF.

Concerning this clonotype itself: A read error may account for a junction end that differs from germline. This chain joins TRBV25-1 and TRBJ1-3; D may be TRBD1 (6 bases). CDR3 length equals 15 residues. Germline loops: CDR1 MGHDK, CDR2 SYGVNS. CDR3 nucleotides: TGTGCCAGCACTGAATCGGGGGCCGCTGGAAACACCATATATTTT. As protein: CASTESGAAGNTIYF.

This clonotype appeared many times. The chain combines TRBV7-3 with TRBJ1-6; D is unresolved. The CDR3 is made up of 14 amino acids. The ends were cut back, 3 bases at V and 7 bases at J, with 10 bases in the middle. Germline-derived CDR1 and CDR2 are SGHTA and FQGTGA. The CDR3 sequence is CASSFEGANSPLHF. The DNA of the CDR3 is TGTGCCAGCAGCTTCGAGGGAGCCAATTCACCCCTCCACTTT.

This clonotype was observed a handful of times. Relative to the germline gene, one junction end is altered; a read error may explain this. The chain employs TRBV7-9 and TRBJ2-5; D unresolved. This CDR3 comprises 8 residues. Looked up from germline, CDR1 is SEHNR and CDR2 is FQNEAQ (reference sequence). This CDR3 reads CASSHQDF. The CDR3 nucleotides are TGTGCCAGCAGCCACCAGGACTTC.

This sequence joins TRBV12-3 or TRBV12-4 and TRBJ1-5, with 7 bases that match TRBD1. Trimming removed 3 bases from V and 7 bases from J; junction bases left unmatched: 6. CDR3 length: 14 amino acids. As DNA, the CDR3 is TGTGCCAGCAGTTTTCGACAGGGAGGGCAGCCCCAGCATTTT. Its protein is CASSFRQGGQPQHF.

The V and J genes are TRBV7-2 and TRBJ1-2; 9 positions agree with TRBD1. The CDR3 is 13 amino acids. Trimming took 5 bases from V and 8 from J; bases not matched to a gene: 6. Germline-derived CDR1 and CDR2 are SGHTA and FQGNSA. This CDR3 is CASSRTGVRGYTF. The CDR3 coding sequence is TGTGCCAGCAGCCGGACAGGGGTACGCGGCTACACCTTC. Complete variable domain (other parts from reference TRBV7-2 and TRBJ1-2): GAGVSQSPSNKVTEKGKDVELRCDPISGHTALYWYRQSLGQGLEFLIYFQGNSAPDKSGLPSDRFSAERTGGSVSTLTIQRTQQEDSAVYLCASSRTGVRGYTFGSGTRLTVV.

Regarding this clonotype: This likely reflects a read error, since a far larger clone is one base away. The rearrangement uses TRBV5-1 and TRBJ2-2; D ambiguous. Germline V gene sequence: CDR1 SGHRS, CDR2 YFSETQ. This CDR3 comprises 12 residues. Written as DNA, the CDR3 is TGCGCCGGCAGCTTGTACACCGGGGAGCTGTTTTTT. Translating gives CAGSLYTGELFF.

V gene TRBV7-2 combines with J gene TRBJ2-7; possibly TRBD1 for D (6 bases). Germline V gene data show CDR1 as SGHTA and CDR2 as FQGNSA. The CDR3 loop spans 12 amino acids. Trimming removed 5 bases from V and 6 bases from J, with 11 bases in between. The DNA for the CDR3 is TGTGCCAGCAGCGGGTCCAGGGGCGAGCAGTACTTC. Translating gives CASSGSRGEQYF.

This clonotype was picked up many times. The rearrangement joins TRBV7-2 to TRBJ1-2; possible D gene TRBD1, 5 bases. With 2 bases removed from V and 8 bases from J, the gap between germline ends came to 9 bases. Germline assignment: CDR1 SGHTA and CDR2 FQGNSA. The CDR3 length is 12 residues. CDR3 DNA sequence: TGTGCCAGCAGCTTACAGGGAAGGGGCTACACCTTC. Translation gives CASSLQGRGYTF.

The V call is TRBV5-1, the J call TRBJ1-5, with 9 positions matching TRBD1. V was clipped by 5 bases and J by 7 bases; unmatched bases: 7. The CDR3 is 14 residues long. Looked up from germline, CDR1 is SGHRS and CDR2 is YFSETQ. The CDR3 loop reads CASSEGQGRQPQHF. CDR3 DNA: TGCGCCAGCAGTGAAGGACAGGGGAGGCAGCCCCAGCATTTT.

This clonotype came up many times. The V and J genes are TRBV20-1 and TRBJ1-1, with D unresolved. V shed 0 bases and J shed 1 base, with 9 bases lying between them. The CDR3 extends over 14 amino acids. Germline-derived CDR1 and CDR2 are DFQATT and SNEGSKA (reference sequence). CDR3 in amino acids: CSARDSRGNTEAFF. For the CDR3, the DNA is TGCAGTGCTAGAGATAGCAGAGGGAACACTGAAGCTTTCTTT.

This clonotype has ten or more counts. V and J are TRBV19 and TRBJ1-5, with a tentative D call TRBD1 (6 bases). V lost 6 bases and J 6 bases, leaving 12 bases between the germline ends. CDR1 and CDR2 from the germline V gene are LNHDA and SQIVND (reference sequence). The CDR3 runs to 13 residues. This CDR3 is CASSRQAPQPQHF. For the CDR3, the DNA is TGTGCCAGTAGCCGACAGGCACCTCAGCCCCAGCATTTT.

There are a few counts of this clonotype. This chain uses TRBV2 with TRBJ1-1, with 7 bases aligning to TRBD1. The germline V gene has CDR1 SNHLY and CDR2 FYNNEI. The CDR3 covers 14 residues. V shed 5 bases, J shed 5 bases, and the junction held 8 bases outside the gene matches. CDR3 DNA sequence: TGTGCCAGCAGTTATCAGGGGGAAGGGACTGAAGCTTTCTTT. Its translation is CASSYQGEGTEAFF.

This clonotype was counted at least ten times. The chain combines TRBV4-3 with TRBJ2-6; 7 nucleotides match TRBD1. In germline, CDR1 is LGHNA, CDR2 YSLEER. J gave up 1 base and V 6 bases, and 9 bases lay outside the gene matches. The CDR3 is 17 amino acids. The CDR3 bases are TGCGCCAGCAGGCAGGGGACAGCCACGTCTGGGGCCAACGTCCTGACTTTC. Protein sequence: CASRQGTATSGANVLTF.